The 18 T cell receptor beta chains listed next were all sequenced from one sample in a study of OX40 agonist ivuxolimab in advanced cancers. TCRdb's copy holds only in-frame clones and misses some; the assay was immunoSEQ multiplex PCR. The table includes under 85,000 clones, around nine tenths detected once. The specimen comprised CD4+ or CD8+ T cells sorted from blood, sampled in a trial of the OX40 agonist ivuxolimab. The receptors were gathered from an adult with an advanced solid tumor such as melanoma, head and neck, liver or kidney cancer.

The V call is TRBV6-5, the J call TRBJ2-3, with TRBD1 as a possible D gene (6 bases). The CDR3 length is 15 residues. V shed 4 bases and J shed 4 bases, with 15 bases lying between them. The germline V gene encodes CDR1 MNHEY and CDR2 SVGAGI. CDR3 DNA: TGTGCCAGCAGTTTCGGACAGTATCGGGCAGATACGCAGTATTTT. Residues: CASSFGQYRADTQYF.

This chain links TRBV6-5 with TRBJ2-3; D gene unclear. Looked up from germline, CDR1 is MNHEY and CDR2 is SVGAGI. The V and J ends lost 7 bases and 4 bases respectively, with 18 bases between them. The CDR3 extends over 15 amino acids. The CDR3 loop is CASTRLGRSSDTQYF. The CDR3 DNA reads as TGTGCCAGCACCCGCCTCGGGCGGAGCTCAGATACGCAGTATTTT.

The J gene is TRBJ1-3, the V gene TRBV7-2; TRBD1 is a possible D gene (6 bases). V shed 3 bases and J shed 6 bases, with 15 bases lying between them. CDR1 SGHTA and CDR2 FQGNSA come from the germline V gene. This CDR3 contains 15 residues. As DNA, the CDR3 is TGTGCCAGCAGCTTGCAGGGGCTAACGGAAAACACCATATATTTT. This translates into CASSLQGLTENTIYF.

The genes are TRBV9 and TRBJ2-7, with D tentatively TRBD1 (5 bases). CDR3 length equals 12 residues. From germline, CDR1 is SGDLS and CDR2 YYNGEE. The V end was cut by 3 bases, the J end by 6 bases, with 10 bases between. The CDR3 is CASSGTGPEQYF. CDR3 coding DNA: TGTGCCAGCAGCGGCACAGGACCCGAGCAGTACTTC.

The chain couples TRBV20-1 to TRBJ1-1; the D is unclear. V was trimmed by 5 bases and J by 7 bases, leaving 8 bases between them. The germline V gene encodes CDR1 DFQATT and CDR2 SNEGSKA (reference sequence). The CDR3 has 10 residues. The CDR3: CSAPSHEAFF. The DNA of the CDR3 is TGCAGTGCTCCCTCCCATGAAGCTTTCTTT.

The chain is built from TRBV5-1 and TRBJ1-1; D is ambiguous. CDR3 length: 16 residues. CDR1 is SGHRS and CDR2 is YFSETQ in the germline V gene. Trimming shortened V by 4 bases and J by 1 base, and 17 bases separated the two germline ends. CDR3 region: CASSHGRPSGNTEAFF. CDR3 in DNA: TGCGCCAGCAGCCACGGACGGCCCTCGGGGAACACTGAAGCTTTCTTT.

This chain uses TRBV7-2 with TRBJ1-6; D gene unclear. From germline, CDR1 is SGHTA and CDR2 FQGNSA. This CDR3 comprises 13 residues. V lost 7 bases, J lost 10 bases, and 14 bases lay in between. CDR3 in DNA: TGTGCCAGCACCGGGGTACGAGGCTCACCCCTCCACTTT. Translation: CASTGVRGSPLHF.

The rearrangement uses TRBV6-5 and TRBJ1-1; no definite D call. This CDR3 is built from 12 residues. The V gene's germline CDR1 is MNHEY and CDR2 SVGAGI. V was pared by 8 bases and J by 0 bases, with 7 bases between. The DNA for the CDR3 is TGTGCCAGCGTCGGGATGAACACTGAAGCTTTCTTT. It codes for CASVGMNTEAFF.

The genes are TRBV28 and TRBJ1-1, with D perhaps TRBD1 (5 bases). The V end lost 4 bases, the J end lost 3 bases, and 6 bases lay between the germline ends. Germline CDR1 and CDR2: MDHEN and SYDVKM. The CDR3 spans 12 residues. The CDR3 nucleotides are TGTGCCAGCAGTTCAGGGTACACTGAAGCTTTCTTT. Translating gives CASSSGYTEAFF. Variable domain in full (rest from reference TRBV28 and TRBJ1-1): DVKVTQSSRYLVKRTGEKVFLECVQDMDHENMFWYRQDPGLGLRLIYFSYDVKMKEKGDIPEGYSVSREKKERFSLILESASTNQTSMYLCASSSGYTEAFFGQGTRLTVV.

The genes are TRBV2 and TRBJ1-4; 8 bases fit TRBD1. From germline, CDR1 is SNHLY and CDR2 FYNNEI. This CDR3 is built from 15 residues. The V and J ends lost 6 bases and 5 bases, in that order; junction bases with no gene match: 8. The CDR3 spells CASSGRTGSNEKLFF. The DNA of the CDR3 is TGTGCCAGCAGCGGCAGGACAGGGTCAAATGAAAAACTGTTTTTT.

The chain combines TRBV5-6 with TRBJ2-5; 9 bases agree with TRBD2. With 4 bases clipped from V and 3 bases from J, the junction kept 7 bases outside the gene matches. This CDR3 is built from 15 residues. Germline loops: CDR1 SGHDT, CDR2 YYEEEE. CDR3 amino acids: CASSPLGLAKETQYF. CDR3 DNA sequence: TGTGCCAGCAGCCCATTAGGACTAGCGAAAGAGACCCAGTACTTC.

The CDR3, as DNA: TGTGCCAGCAGCGCTTTAGGGCAAGAGACCCAGTACTTC. Residues: CASSALGQETQYF. The rearrangement uses TRBV7-3 and TRBJ2-5; unclear D gene. Trimming took off 5 bases at V and 2 bases at J, with 9 bases between the two ends. Per the germline V gene, CDR1 is SGHTA and CDR2 is FQGTGA. The CDR3 is made up of 13 amino acids.

This clone was found a few times. The chain is built from TRBV4-3 and TRBJ2-2; TRBD1 matches at 7 bases. Germline loops: CDR1 LGHNA, CDR2 YSLEER. This CDR3 spans 16 amino acids. The ends lost 1 base at V and 5 bases at J; junction bases unmatched: 7. Here the CDR3 DNA reads TGCGCCAGCAGCCAAGGGGAATCCAGGGGGACCGGGGAGCTGTTTTTT. It translates to CASSQGESRGTGELFF.

The J gene is TRBJ1-5, the V gene TRBV7-8; D not resolved. The CDR3 sequence is 14 residues long. V lost 1 base and J 5 bases, leaving 9 bases between the germline ends. The V gene's germline CDR1 is SGHVS and CDR2 FQNEAQ. The CDR3 reads CASSLGRSDQPQHF. The CDR3 region has the DNA TGTGCCAGCAGCTTAGGGAGGAGCGATCAGCCCCAGCATTTT.

This CDR3 reads CASSLLGGSNQPQHF. The CDR3, as DNA: TGTGCCAGCAGTCTCCTGGGCGGTAGCAATCAGCCCCAGCATTTT. This rearrangement joins TRBV28 to TRBJ1-5; unclear D gene. The CDR3 runs 15 residues. Looked up from germline, CDR1 is MDHEN and CDR2 is SYDVKM. Trimming removed 5 bases at V and 0 bases at J, with 11 bases between.

This clone showed up just a few times. CDR3 residues: CASVYLQGTYGYTF. The CDR3 DNA reads TGTGCCAGCGTATACCTCCAGGGAACCTATGGCTACACCTTC. The chain is built from TRBV6-1 and TRBJ1-2, with TRBD1 as a possible D gene (5 bases). Germline CDR1 MNHNS, CDR2 SASEGT. Trimming stripped 8 bases from V and 4 bases from J, with 17 bases between. The CDR3 totals 14 residues.

The chain recombines TRBV15 with TRBJ2-3, with D perhaps TRBD1 or TRBD2 (7 bases each). The germline V and J ends were trimmed by 3 bases and 3 bases, with 22 bases remaining between them. CDR3 size: 18 residues. Germline V gene lookup returns CDR1 LNHNV and CDR2 YYDKDF (reference sequence). CDR3 region: CATSRTFRGRDSTDTQYF. CDR3 DNA sequence: TGTGCCACCAGCAGGACGTTCCGGGGGAGGGACAGTACAGATACGCAGTATTTT.

The chain couples TRBV5-4 to TRBJ2-7; no definite D call. The germline V and J ends were trimmed by 2 bases and 7 bases, with 10 bases remaining between them. CDR3 length: 12 residues. The germline V gene encodes CDR1 SGHNT and CDR2 YYREEE (reference sequence). The CDR3 here is CASSFSSPEQYF. In DNA, the CDR3 is TGTGCCAGCAGCTTTTCCTCTCCTGAGCAGTACTTC.